The T cell receptor beta chain under discussion was sequenced for a study of blood T cell repertoires in COVID-19. Across the study: Acute-phase and convalescent COVID-19 samples originated in the United States, Italy and Spain. In each case, the material was cDNA or gDNA derived from T cells, B-cell-depleted T cells, or PBMCs.

Losses at the gene ends were 5 bases for V and 5 bases for J; bases not matched to a gene: 5. The CDR3 sequence is 14 residues long. Germline loops: CDR1 MNHNY, CDR2 SVGAGI (reference sequence). The Seattle site enrolled patients during active infection and followed them longitudinally. Per the study methods: It was from reference gene primer amplification that nucleated cell counts were estimated. Sequencing was performed with immunoSEQ multiplex PCR; in TCRdb, only in-frame clones are kept and a portion is missing. The V and J calls and clone size are taken from that table; D and trimming were inferred from the DNA. The sample consists of around 190,000 clones, around 79% of them appearing once.

The rearrangement joins TRBV6-6 to TRBJ2-2; 7 nucleotides agree with TRBD1. This TCR derives from a woman aged 35 to 49 with COVID-19, enrolled during active disease. The sample was peripheral blood. The CDR3 DNA is TGTGCCAGCAGTGACAGGGAAGGGACCGGGGAGCTGTTTTTT. Protein product: CASSDREGTGELFF.